Below are 18 T cell receptor beta chains sequenced from a single sample in a study of PD-1 blockade in classical Hodgkin lymphoma. Every single patient, without exception, relapsed after autologous stem cell transplantation, and brentuximab vedotin exposure varied. Measured with immunoSEQ multiplex PCR; TCRdb has only the in-frame clones, and not every one. The sample lists 40,000 to 45,000 clones; around 80% were seen once. The input for sequencing was peripheral blood mononuclear cells (PBMCs), taken at baseline. The receptors were sampled from a human donor with classical Hodgkin lymphoma.

The chain recombines TRBV6-5 with TRBJ2-3, with D tentatively TRBD2 (6 bases). Trimming shortened V by 5 bases and J by 0 bases, and 12 bases separated the two germline ends. The CDR3 sequence is 15 residues long. Germline V gene data show CDR1 as MNHEY and CDR2 as SVGAGI. CDR3 sequence: CASSPRGFSTDTQYF. The CDR3 region has the DNA TGTGCCAGCAGTCCCCGGGGGTTTAGCACAGATACGCAGTATTTT.

This clone was observed a single time. The V and J genes are TRBV29-1 and TRBJ1-2, with a tentative D call TRBD1 (5 bases). CDR3 length equals 15 residues. Germline V gene data show CDR1 as SQVTM and CDR2 as ANQGSEA. Trimming took off 5 bases at V and 0 bases at J, with 16 bases between the two ends. The CDR3 nucleotides are TGCAGCGTTACCGGACATTTAGGGTCTAACTATGGCTACACCTTC. Amino acid sequence: CSVTGHLGSNYGYTF. Variable domain in full (rest from reference TRBV29-1 and TRBJ1-2): SAVISQKPSRDICQRGTSLTIQCQVDSQVTMMFWYRQQPGQSLTLIATANQGSEATYESGFVIDKFPISRPNLTFSTLTVSNMSPEDSSIYLCSVTGHLGSNYGYTFGSGTRLTVV.

The chain uses TRBV7-9 and TRBJ1-4; D unresolved. The germline CDR1 and CDR2 sequences are SEHNR and FQNEAQ (reference sequence). Trimming pared 3 bases from V and 0 bases from J, leaving 11 bases between. CDR3 length equals 16 residues. In DNA, the CDR3 is TGTGCCAGCAGCTTTCGGGGAGGTGCAACTAATGAAAAACTGTTTTTT. Translating gives CASSFRGGATNEKLFF.

V usage is TRBV18 and J usage is TRBJ2-2, with D tentatively TRBD1 (6 bases). There are 16 residues in the CDR3. V shed 2 bases and J shed 1 base, with 11 bases lying between them. The germline V gene encodes CDR1 KGHSH and CDR2 LQKENI. The CDR3 region has the DNA TGTGCCAGCTCACCAAGACAGGTCAAGAACACCGGGGAGCTGTTTTTT. Its protein product is CASSPRQVKNTGELFF.

The chain is built from TRBV7-6 and TRBJ2-3; possibly TRBD2 for D (5 bases). Trimming took 2 bases from V and 4 from J, leaving 10 bases between them. Germline assignment: CDR1 SGHVS and CDR2 FNYEAQ. The CDR3 runs 14 residues. CDR3 amino acids: CASSLLTGSDTQYF. The CDR3 DNA follows: TGTGCCAGCAGCTTATTAACGGGGTCAGATACGCAGTATTTT.

This chain connects TRBV5-4 to TRBJ2-3; 9 positions match TRBD2. Germline CDR1 SGHNT, CDR2 YYREEE (reference sequence). CDR3 length: 14 amino acids. Trimming cost V 0 bases and J 7 bases; bases outside gene matches: 3. The CDR3 spells CASSLGLAGNTQYF. The CDR3 nucleotides are TGTGCCAGCAGCTTGGGGCTAGCGGGGAATACGCAGTATTTT.

In its sample, this clone is medium-sized (0.01 to 0.1%). The chain uses TRBV2 and TRBJ2-7; the D gene is possibly TRBD2 (7 bases). Germline V gene lookup returns CDR1 SNHLY and CDR2 FYNNEI. Trimming cost V 11 bases and J 7 bases, with 18 bases left between them. CDR3 length: 12 residues. The CDR3 region is CAEGGFGGEQYF. The CDR3 DNA reads as TGTGCCGAGGGGGGGTTCGGCGGGGAGCAGTACTTC. The full variable domain, rest sourced from reference TRBV2 and TRBJ2-7, is EPEVTQTPSHQVTQMGQEVILRCVPISNHLYFYWYRQILGQKVEFLVSFYNNEISEKSEIFDDQFSVERPDGSNFTLKIRSTKLEDSAMYFCAEGGFGGEQYFGPGTRLTVT.

This clone appeared a few times. V is TRBV2 and J is TRBJ1-1, with 8 bases that match TRBD1. The CDR3 contains 12 residues. With 9 bases clipped from V and 6 bases from J, the junction kept 6 bases outside the gene matches. Per germline, CDR1 SNHLY and CDR2 FYNNEI. CDR3: CARTDRDPEAFF. The DNA for the CDR3 is TGTGCCAGGACGGACAGGGACCCTGAAGCTTTCTTT.

The V call is TRBV11-2, the J call TRBJ1-3; D uncertain. Looked up from germline, CDR1 is SGHAT and CDR2 is FQNNGV. This CDR3 comprises 15 residues. Trimming removed 0 bases from V and 4 bases from J, with 10 bases in between. The CDR3 DNA follows: TGTGCCAGCAGCTTAGAGGCCGCTGGGGGAAACACCATATATTTT. It specifies CASSLEAAGGNTIYF.

The rearrangement links TRBV9 to TRBJ1-3, with a tentative D call TRBD1 (5 bases). V was trimmed by 0 bases and J by 0 bases, leaving 13 bases between them. Germline assignment: CDR1 SGDLS and CDR2 YYNGEE. This CDR3 has 17 amino acids. CDR3 nucleotide sequence: TGTGCCAGCAGCGTAGGTCAGGGTCACACCTCTGGAAACACCATATATTTT. It yields the protein CASSVGQGHTSGNTIYF. The whole variable domain, remainder taken from reference TRBV9 and TRBJ1-3, is DSGVTQTPKHLITATGQRVTLRCSPRSGDLSVYWYQQSLDQGLQFLIQYYNGEERAKGNILERFSAQQFPDLHSELNLSSLELGDSALYFCASSVGQGHTSGNTIYFGEGSWLTVV.

This sequence joins TRBV5-6 and TRBJ1-6; unclear D gene. The CDR3 loop spans 13 amino acids. Germline CDR1 SGHDT, CDR2 YYEEEE. V was shortened by 4 bases and J by 5 bases, with 7 bases between the two germline ends. DNA of the CDR3: TGTGCCAGCAGCGGAGATCATAATTCACCCCTCCACTTT. Protein sequence: CASSGDHNSPLHF. The whole variable domain, remainder taken from reference TRBV5-6 and TRBJ1-6, is DAGVTQSPTHLIKTRGQQVTLRCSPKSGHDTVSWYQQALGQGPQFIFQYYEEEERQRGNFPDRFSGHQFPNYSSELNVNALLLGDSALYLCASSGDHNSPLHFGNGTRLTVT.

The genes are TRBV18 and TRBJ1-2, with 8 nucleotides matching TRBD1. The CDR3 is 14 amino acids. Trimming at V came to 3 bases and at J to 6 bases, leaving 6 bases not matched to a gene. The germline gives CDR1 KGHSH, CDR2 LQKENI. CDR3 residues: CASSPRTGMDGYTF. CDR3 coding DNA: TGTGCCAGCTCACCTCGGACAGGGATGGATGGCTACACCTTC.

CDR3 coding DNA: TGTGCCAGCAGTCAGTCACGGAAGGATGGCTACACCTTC. Protein product: CASSQSRKDGYTF. The chain is built from TRBV28 and TRBJ1-2; D unresolved. Germline values: CDR1 MDHEN, CDR2 SYDVKM. Trimming removed 5 bases from V and 6 bases from J, with 13 bases in between. This CDR3 comprises 13 residues.

The V call is TRBV4-3, the J call TRBJ2-1, with D unclear. V lost 0 bases to trimming and J lost 9 bases, with 15 bases between them. This CDR3 has 15 amino acids. The germline gives CDR1 LGHNA, CDR2 YSLEER. The CDR3 sequence: CASSQELGLVTEQFF. The CDR3 nucleotides are TGCGCCAGCAGCCAAGAACTTGGGTTAGTCACTGAGCAGTTCTTC.

J is TRBJ2-1 and V is TRBV7-6, with a weak D call TRBD1 (6 bases). Germline CDR1 and CDR2: SGHVS and FNYEAQ. Trimming left V 2 bases short and J 7 bases short, with 15 bases between. The CDR3 totals 15 residues. For the CDR3, the DNA is TGTGCCAGCAGCTTACCTAATGGGGGCTTGAATGAGCAGTTCTTC. This gives the protein CASSLPNGGLNEQFF.

The rearrangement links TRBV11-2 to TRBJ1-2; the D is unclear. Trimming took off 0 bases at V and 1 base at J, with 9 bases between the two ends. The CDR3 length is 15 residues. Germline V gene lookup returns CDR1 SGHAT and CDR2 FQNNGV. The CDR3 loop reads CASSLDRQLNYGYTF. In DNA, the CDR3 is TGTGCCAGCAGCTTAGATCGGCAGCTTAACTATGGCTACACCTTC.

The CDR3 spells CATSRGVANYGYTF. CDR3 coding DNA: TGTGCCACCAGCAGGGGGGTGGCTAACTATGGCTACACCTTC. J is TRBJ1-2 and V is TRBV15, with D perhaps matching TRBD1 (5 bases). Trimming took off 3 bases at V and 0 bases at J, with 8 bases between the two ends. The CDR3 extends over 14 amino acids. Germline V gives CDR1 LNHNV, CDR2 YYDKDF (reference sequence).

V gene TRBV7-2 combines with J gene TRBJ2-2; a possible D gene is TRBD1 (6 bases). V was cut by 1 base and J by 5 bases, with 14 bases left in between. Germline values: CDR1 SGHTA, CDR2 FQGNSA. The CDR3 runs to 16 residues. The CDR3 sequence: CASSLEAGVETGELFF. Here the CDR3 DNA reads TGTGCCAGCAGCTTAGAGGCAGGGGTAGAGACCGGGGAGCTGTTTTTT.